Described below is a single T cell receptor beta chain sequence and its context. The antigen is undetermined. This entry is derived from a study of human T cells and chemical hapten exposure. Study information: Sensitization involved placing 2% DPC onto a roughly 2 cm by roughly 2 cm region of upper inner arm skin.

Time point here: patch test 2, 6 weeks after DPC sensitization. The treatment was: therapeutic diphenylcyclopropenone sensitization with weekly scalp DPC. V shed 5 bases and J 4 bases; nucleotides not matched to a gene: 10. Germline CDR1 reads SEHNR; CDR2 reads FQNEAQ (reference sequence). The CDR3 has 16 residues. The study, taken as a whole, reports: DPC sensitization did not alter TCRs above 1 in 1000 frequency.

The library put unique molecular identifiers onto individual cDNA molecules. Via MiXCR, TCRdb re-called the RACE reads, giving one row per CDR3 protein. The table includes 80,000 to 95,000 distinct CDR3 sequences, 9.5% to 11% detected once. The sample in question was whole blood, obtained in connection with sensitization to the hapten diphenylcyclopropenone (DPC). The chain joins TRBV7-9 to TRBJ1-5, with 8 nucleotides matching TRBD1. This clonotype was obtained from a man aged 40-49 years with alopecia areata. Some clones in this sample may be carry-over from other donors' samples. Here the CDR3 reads CASSLNRGWRNQPQHF. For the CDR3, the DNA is TGTGCCAGCAGCCTCAACAGGGGGTGGAGGAATCAGCCCCAGCATTTT. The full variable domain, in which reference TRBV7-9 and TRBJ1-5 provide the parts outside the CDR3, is DTGVSQNPRHKITKRGQNVTFRCDPISEHNRLYWYRQTLGQGPEFLTYFQNEAQLEKSRLLSDRFSAERPKGSFSTLEIQRTEQGDSAMYLCASSLNRGWRNQPQHFGDGTRLSIL.